This T cell receptor (beta chain) was documented in a study of PD-1 blockade in classical Hodgkin lymphoma. Study observations and caveats: For complete responders, baseline diversity was comparable to that of newly diagnosed patients.

Concerning this clone: Its antigen is not identified.

Every patient experienced relapse after autologous stem cell transplantation, and brentuximab vedotin exposure varied. Sequenced by immunoSEQ multiplex PCR; TCRdb stores in-frame clones only, minus some. The table has fewer than 45,000 clones, about 79% seen once; the top ten hold 9.5% to 12%. The ends were cut back, 6 bases at V and 2 bases at J, with 9 bases in the middle. Germline CDR1 and CDR2: SGHRS and YFSETQ. The CDR3 spans 13 residues. This sequence was found in a human donor with classical Hodgkin lymphoma. The sample in question was peripheral blood mononuclear cells (PBMCs), obtained at baseline. V usage is TRBV5-1 and J usage is TRBJ1-3; no definite D call. The CDR3 spells CASTVVPGNTIYF. The CDR3 DNA is TGCGCCAGCACCGTCGTCCCTGGAAACACCATATATTTT. The whole variable domain, remainder taken from reference TRBV5-1 and TRBJ1-3, is KAGVTQTPRYLIKTRGQQVTLSCSPISGHRSVSWYQQTPGQGLQFLFEYFSETQRNKGNFPGRFSGRQFSNSRSEMNVSTLELGDSALYLCASTVVPGNTIYFGEGSWLTVV.